The present T cell receptor beta chain was sequenced within a study of cytomegalovirus exposure and HLA in healthy donors. Study results and limitations: Follow-up analysis seemed to connect common viral pathogens with several of the most significant clusters identified. Other equally common chains were less clonally expanded than HLA-associated TCR beta chains, a later analysis showed.

Each of the donors was a healthy bone marrow donor. To note about this clone: What it binds is not known.

It was with 60 Vbeta and 13 Jbeta primers that the PCR ran. Only in-frame clones appear in the TCRdb table, and some are missing; sequencing was by immunoSEQ multiplex PCR. This sample has some 130,000 clones, with about 80% found just once. CDR1 is SGHNT and CDR2 is YENEEA in the germline V gene. V lost 6 bases and J lost 4, with 15 bases in between. This CDR3 is built from 14 residues. The chain couples TRBV11-3 to TRBJ2-5; TRBD1 is a possible D gene (6 bases). Sequenced input: PBMCs. The receptor was derived from a middle-aged man in good health and CMV-seropositive. This CDR3 reads CASSHPGERETQYF. Written as DNA, the CDR3 is TGTGCCAGCAGTCACCCAGGGGAGAGAGAGACCCAGTACTTC.